Following are 12 T cell receptor beta chains from one sample sequenced in a study of cytotoxic CD8 clonotypes in ibrutinib-treated CLL. TCRdb's table, derived via immunoSEQ multiplex PCR, lists solely in-frame clones and lacks some. The data contain under 9,500 clones, approximately 77% of them seen just once; the ten biggest clones take up about 39%. Here the sequenced sample was PBMCs, taken before ibrutinib treatment. The source is a human donor with chronic lymphocytic leukemia.

By share of the sample, this clone is medium-sized. The chain combines TRBV19 with TRBJ1-2; no definite D call. The germline V gene encodes CDR1 LNHDA and CDR2 SQIVND (reference sequence). The CDR3 is 13 residues long. The V and J ends lost 9 bases and 4 bases respectively, with 15 bases between them. The DNA for the CDR3 is TGTGCCAGCGCAATTGGGCTGGGCTATGGCTACACCTTC. Its protein product is CASAIGLGYGYTF.

The V and J genes are TRBV11-2 and TRBJ2-2; TRBD1 is a possible D gene (6 bases). CDR3 length: 16 residues. Between the trimmed V and J ends, which lost 0 bases and 9 bases, there was a span of 17 bases. Germline CDR1 reads SGHAT; CDR2 reads FQNNGV. The CDR3 spells CASSLEQGLGIRELFF. DNA of the CDR3: TGTGCCAGCAGCTTAGAGCAGGGGTTGGGGATTAGGGAGCTGTTTTTT.

J is TRBJ1-1 and V is TRBV5-1, with 7 nucleotides matching TRBD1. CDR3 length: 14 residues. Germline V gene data show CDR1 as SGHRS and CDR2 as YFSETQ. The J segment lost 3 bases and the V segment lost 4 bases, leaving 6 bases of the junction unmatched. The CDR3 protein is CASSTNRGDTEAFF. The CDR3 bases are TGCGCCAGCAGCACGAACAGGGGCGACACTGAAGCTTTCTTT.

This clone appeared a few times. This chain connects TRBV19 to TRBJ2-7; 7 bases fit TRBD1. The V gene's germline CDR1 is LNHDA and CDR2 SQIVND (reference sequence). The ends lost 2 bases at V and 2 bases at J; junction bases unmatched: 3. The CDR3 has 14 amino acids. The CDR3 spells CASSITGVAYEQYF. The CDR3 DNA reads TGTGCCAGTAGTATAACAGGGGTCGCCTACGAGCAGTACTTC.

This clone has just a few counts. V gene TRBV23-1 combines with J gene TRBJ1-1; D is unresolved. TRBV23-1 is reported as an ORF; its role is uncertain. V gave up 8 bases and J gave up 9 bases, with 19 bases separating them. CDR3 length equals 13 residues. The CDR3 DNA follows: TGCGCCAGCCTGAGTCGGCAGGAAGGAAAAGCTTTCTTT. This sequence encodes CASLSRQEGKAFF.

This clone was counted a few times. The chain carries TRBV28 and TRBJ2-1, with 10 bases aligning to TRBD1. The length of the CDR3 is 15 residues. Germline loops: CDR1 MDHEN, CDR2 SYDVKM. The J segment lost 4 bases and the V segment lost 6 bases, leaving 6 bases of the junction unmatched. CDR3 sequence (DNA): TGTGCCAGCAGCCAAGACAGGGGGCCTTACAATGAGCAGTTCTTC. Protein sequence: CASSQDRGPYNEQFF.

This clone came up a few times. The CDR3 loop is CASSLVGQPNTEAFF. The CDR3 region has the DNA TGTGCCAGCAGCTTAGTTGGGCAGCCGAACACTGAAGCTTTCTTT. This chain uses TRBV7-8 with TRBJ1-1, with no clear D. Germline lookup yields CDR1 SGHVS and CDR2 FQNEAQ. This CDR3 comprises 15 residues. V dropped 1 base and J dropped 1 base, with 10 bases sitting between them. Full variable domain (rest looked up from reference TRBV7-8 and TRBJ1-1): GAGVSQSPRYKVAKRGQDVALRCDPISGHVSLFWYQQALGQGPEFLTYFQNEAQLDKSGLPSDRFFAERPEGSVSTLKIQRTQQEDSAVYLCASSLVGQPNTEAFFGQGTRLTVV.

The chain recombines TRBV4-1 with TRBJ1-2; tentatively, D is TRBD1 (6 bases). Trimming cost V 3 bases and J 11 bases, with 22 bases left between them. In germline, CDR1 is MGHRA, CDR2 YSYEKL. The CDR3 extends over 15 amino acids. CDR3 DNA sequence: TGCGCCAGCAGCCAGGGACAAGGAAATAATTTACTTTACACCTTC. Encoded protein: CASSQGQGNNLLYTF.

The V and J genes are TRBV6-1 and TRBJ2-3; D assignment may be TRBD1 or TRBD2 (5 bases each). Germline V gene sequence: CDR1 MNHNS, CDR2 SASEGT. The CDR3 covers 14 residues. Trimming pared 5 bases from V and 5 bases from J, leaving 14 bases between. Written as DNA, the CDR3 is TGTGCCAGCAGTACCGGGACCGCCGTAGATACGCAGTATTTT. This sequence encodes CASSTGTAVDTQYF.

Remarks on this clone: Relative to the germline gene, one junction end is altered; a read error may explain this. The chain links TRBV7-7 to TRBJ2-5; possible D gene TRBD2, 7 bases. Germline V gives CDR1 SSHAT, CDR2 FNYEAQ (reference sequence). The CDR3 covers 14 residues. The CDR3 protein is CASSRTAGAETQYF. The CDR3 region has the DNA TGTGCTAGCAGCCGTACTGCGGGGGCAGAGACCCAGTACTTC.

This sequence joins TRBV19 and TRBJ2-2, with TRBD2 identical over 16 bases. The germline V gene encodes CDR1 LNHDA and CDR2 SQIVND (reference sequence). This CDR3 comprises 19 residues. The V gene end was trimmed by 5 bases and the J gene end by 3 bases; junction bases not matched to a gene: 9. DNA for the CDR3: TGTGCCAGTAGTCCGGGACTAGCGGGAGGGCGCGTCGACACCGGGGAGCTGTTTTTT. This codes for CASSPGLAGGRVDTGELFF. Complete variable domain (other parts from reference TRBV19 and TRBJ2-2): DGGITQSPKYLFRKEGQNVTLSCEQNLNHDAMYWYRQDPGQGLRLIYYSQIVNDFQKGDIAEGYSVSREKKESFPLTVTSAQKNPTAFYLCASSPGLAGGRVDTGELFFGEGSRLTVL.

This chain uses TRBV27 with TRBJ2-7, with 7 bases identical to TRBD2. Germline CDR1 reads MNHEY; CDR2 reads SMNVEV (reference sequence). The CDR3 is made up of 14 amino acids. Losses at the gene ends were 6 bases for V and 5 bases for J; bases not matched to a gene: 10. The CDR3 reads CASSPSAGVNEQYF. As DNA, the CDR3 is TGTGCCAGCAGCCCCTCCGCGGGGGTGAACGAGCAGTACTTC.